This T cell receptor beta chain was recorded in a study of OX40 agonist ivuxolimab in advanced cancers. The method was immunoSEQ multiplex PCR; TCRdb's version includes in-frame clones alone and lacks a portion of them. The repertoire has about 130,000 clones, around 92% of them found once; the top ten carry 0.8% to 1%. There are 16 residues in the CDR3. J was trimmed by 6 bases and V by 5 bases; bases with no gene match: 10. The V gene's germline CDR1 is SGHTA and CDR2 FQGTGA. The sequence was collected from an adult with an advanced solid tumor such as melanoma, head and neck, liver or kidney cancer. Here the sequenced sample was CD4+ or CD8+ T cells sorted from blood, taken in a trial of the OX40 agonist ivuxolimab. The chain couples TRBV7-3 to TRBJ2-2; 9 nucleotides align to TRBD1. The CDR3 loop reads CASSPQPGQGAGELFF. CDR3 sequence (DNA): TGTGCCAGCAGCCCACAACCGGGACAGGGAGCCGGGGAGCTGTTTTTT.